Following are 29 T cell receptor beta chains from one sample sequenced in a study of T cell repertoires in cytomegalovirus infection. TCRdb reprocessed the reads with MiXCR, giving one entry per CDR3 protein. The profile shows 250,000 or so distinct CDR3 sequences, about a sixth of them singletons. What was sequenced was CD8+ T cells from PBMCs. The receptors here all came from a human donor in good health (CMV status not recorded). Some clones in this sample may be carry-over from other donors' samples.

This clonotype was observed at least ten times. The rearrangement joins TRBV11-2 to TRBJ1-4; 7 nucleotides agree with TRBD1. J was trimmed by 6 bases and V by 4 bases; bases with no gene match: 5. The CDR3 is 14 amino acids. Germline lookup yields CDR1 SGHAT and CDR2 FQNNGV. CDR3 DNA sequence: TGTGCCAGCAGCTCTCCTGGGACAGATGAAAAACTGTTTTTT. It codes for CASSSPGTDEKLFF.

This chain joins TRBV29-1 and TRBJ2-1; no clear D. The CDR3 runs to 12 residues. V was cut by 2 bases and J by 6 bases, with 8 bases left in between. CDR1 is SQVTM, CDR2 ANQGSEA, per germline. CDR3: CSVELLVNEQFF. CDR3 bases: TGCAGCGTTGAACTTCTGGTCAATGAGCAGTTCTTC.

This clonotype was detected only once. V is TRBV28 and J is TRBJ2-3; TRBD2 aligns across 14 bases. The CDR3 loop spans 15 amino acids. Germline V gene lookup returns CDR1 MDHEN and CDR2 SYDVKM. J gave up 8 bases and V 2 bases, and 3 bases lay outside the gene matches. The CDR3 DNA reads TGTGCCAGCAGTTTAGGGACTAGCGGGGGTCTTACGCAGTATTTT. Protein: CASSLGTSGGLTQYF.

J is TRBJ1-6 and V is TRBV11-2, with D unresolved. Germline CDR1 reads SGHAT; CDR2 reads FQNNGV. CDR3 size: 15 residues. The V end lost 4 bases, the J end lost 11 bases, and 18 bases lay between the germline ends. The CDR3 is CASSSTRATSAPLHF. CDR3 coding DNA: TGTGCCAGCAGCTCGACAAGGGCAACCTCGGCACCCCTCCACTTT.

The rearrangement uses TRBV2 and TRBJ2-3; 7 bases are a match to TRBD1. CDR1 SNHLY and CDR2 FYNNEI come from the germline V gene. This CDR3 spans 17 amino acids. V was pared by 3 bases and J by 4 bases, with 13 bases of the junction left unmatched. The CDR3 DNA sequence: TGTGCCAGCAGTGAGGGTGTTGAGACAGGGATCGCAGATACGCAGTATTTT. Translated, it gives CASSEGVETGIADTQYF.

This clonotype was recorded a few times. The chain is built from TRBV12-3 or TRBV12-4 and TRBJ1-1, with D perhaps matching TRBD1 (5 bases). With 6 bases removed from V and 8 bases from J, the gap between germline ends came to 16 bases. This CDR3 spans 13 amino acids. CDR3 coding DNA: TGTGCCAGCAGCGACAGCCCTAAGAGGGAAGCTTTCTTT. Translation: CASSDSPKREAFF.

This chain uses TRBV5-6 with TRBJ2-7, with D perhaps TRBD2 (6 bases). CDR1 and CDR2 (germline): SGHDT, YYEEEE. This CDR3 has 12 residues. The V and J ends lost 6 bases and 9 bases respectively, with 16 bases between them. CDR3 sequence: CASNSGDLGQYF. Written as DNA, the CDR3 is TGTGCCAGCAACTCTGGGGACTTGGGGCAGTACTTC.

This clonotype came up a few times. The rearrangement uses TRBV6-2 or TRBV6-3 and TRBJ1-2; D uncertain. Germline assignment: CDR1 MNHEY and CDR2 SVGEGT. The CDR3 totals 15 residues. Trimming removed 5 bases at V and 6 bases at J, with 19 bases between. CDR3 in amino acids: CASSRDMALAHGYTF. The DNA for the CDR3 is TGTGCCAGCAGTCGAGACATGGCTCTAGCCCATGGCTACACCTTC.

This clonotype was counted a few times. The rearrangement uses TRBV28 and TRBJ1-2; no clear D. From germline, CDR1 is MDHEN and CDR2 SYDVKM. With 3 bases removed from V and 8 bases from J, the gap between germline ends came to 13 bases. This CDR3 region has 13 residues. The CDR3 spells CASSFLGPRGYTF. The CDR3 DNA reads TGTGCCAGCAGTTTTTTGGGTCCCCGGGGCTACACCTTC.

Here the CDR3 reads CASSYGQISGKYF. The CDR3 DNA reads TGTGCCAGCAGTTACGGACAGATTAGCGGGAAATACTTC. V usage is TRBV6-2 or TRBV6-3 and J usage is TRBJ2-5; 8 positions match TRBD2. The V and J ends lost 2 bases and 14 bases, in that order; junction bases with no gene match: 10. The CDR3 totals 13 residues. The germline CDR1 and CDR2 sequences are MNHEY and SVGEGT.

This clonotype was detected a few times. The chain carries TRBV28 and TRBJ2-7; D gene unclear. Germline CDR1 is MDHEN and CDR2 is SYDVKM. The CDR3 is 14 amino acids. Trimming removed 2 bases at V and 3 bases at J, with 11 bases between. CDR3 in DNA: TGTGCCAGCAGTTTAGGTGTTTCGCGCTACGAGCAGTACTTC. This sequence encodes CASSLGVSRYEQYF.

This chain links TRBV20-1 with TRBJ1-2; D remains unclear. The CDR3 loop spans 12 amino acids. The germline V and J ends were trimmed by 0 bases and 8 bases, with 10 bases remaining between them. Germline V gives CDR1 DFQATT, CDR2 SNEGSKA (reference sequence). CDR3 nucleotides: TGCAGTGCTAGAGATGAAGTACGGGGCTACACCTTC. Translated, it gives CSARDEVRGYTF.

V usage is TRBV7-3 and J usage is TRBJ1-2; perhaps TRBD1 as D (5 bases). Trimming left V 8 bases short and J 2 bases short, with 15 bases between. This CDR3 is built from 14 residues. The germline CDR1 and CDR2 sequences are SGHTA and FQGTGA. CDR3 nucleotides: TGTGCCAGCGACGGGGGAGATCGGAACTATGGCTACACCTTC. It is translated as CASDGGDRNYGYTF.

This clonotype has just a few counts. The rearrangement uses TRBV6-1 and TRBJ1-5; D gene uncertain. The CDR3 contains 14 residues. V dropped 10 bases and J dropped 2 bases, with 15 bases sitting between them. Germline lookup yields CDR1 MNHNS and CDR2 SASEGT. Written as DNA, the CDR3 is TGTGCCACCCGCAGGAGCTACGGCAATCAGCCCCAGCATTTT. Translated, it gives CATRRSYGNQPQHF.

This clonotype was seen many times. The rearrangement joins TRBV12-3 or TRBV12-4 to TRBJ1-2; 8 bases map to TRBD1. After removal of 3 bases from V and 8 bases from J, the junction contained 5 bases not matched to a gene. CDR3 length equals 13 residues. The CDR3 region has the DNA TGTGCCAGCAGTTTCCCAGGGGGCGTCGGCTACACCTTC. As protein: CASSFPGGVGYTF.

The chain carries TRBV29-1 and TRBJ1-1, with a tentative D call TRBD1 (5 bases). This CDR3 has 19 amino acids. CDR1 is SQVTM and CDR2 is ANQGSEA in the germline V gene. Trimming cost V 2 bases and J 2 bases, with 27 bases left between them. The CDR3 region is CSVESPRGGGTGPNTEAFF. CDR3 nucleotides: TGCAGCGTTGAATCACCACGGGGGGGGGGGACGGGGCCAAACACTGAAGCTTTCTTT.

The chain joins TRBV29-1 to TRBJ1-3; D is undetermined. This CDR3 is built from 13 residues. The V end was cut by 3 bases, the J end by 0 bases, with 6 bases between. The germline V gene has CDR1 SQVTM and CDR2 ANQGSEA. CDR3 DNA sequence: TGCAGCGTTGAGATTGCCTCTGGAAACACCATATATTTT. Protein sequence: CSVEIASGNTIYF. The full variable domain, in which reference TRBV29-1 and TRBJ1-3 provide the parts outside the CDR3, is SAVISQKPSRDICQRGTSLTIQCQVDSQVTMMFWYRQQPGQSLTLIATANQGSEATYESGFVIDKFPISRPNLTFSTLTVSNMSPEDSSIYLCSVEIASGNTIYFGEGSWLTVV.

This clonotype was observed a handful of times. CDR3 nucleotides: TGTGCCAGTGCTTTGGGAGAGACCCAGTACTTC. Amino acids: CASALGETQYF. The rearrangement uses TRBV12-3 or TRBV12-4 and TRBJ2-5, with D unresolved. The V gene lost 9 bases and the J gene lost 4 bases, with 9 bases spanning the gap. CDR3 size: 11 residues.

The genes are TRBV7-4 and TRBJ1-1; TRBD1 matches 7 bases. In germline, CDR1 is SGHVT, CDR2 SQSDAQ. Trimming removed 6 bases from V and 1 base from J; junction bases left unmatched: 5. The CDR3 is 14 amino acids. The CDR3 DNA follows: TGTGCCAGCAGACCCGACAGGGCGAACACTGAAGCTTTCTTT. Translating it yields CASRPDRANTEAFF.

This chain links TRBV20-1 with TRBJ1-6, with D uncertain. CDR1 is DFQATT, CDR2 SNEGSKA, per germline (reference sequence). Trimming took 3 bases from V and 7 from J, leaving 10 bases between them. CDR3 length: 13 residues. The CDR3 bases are TGCAGTGCTAGGGGCAGGAAAAATTCACCCCTCCACTTT. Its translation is CSARGRKNSPLHF.

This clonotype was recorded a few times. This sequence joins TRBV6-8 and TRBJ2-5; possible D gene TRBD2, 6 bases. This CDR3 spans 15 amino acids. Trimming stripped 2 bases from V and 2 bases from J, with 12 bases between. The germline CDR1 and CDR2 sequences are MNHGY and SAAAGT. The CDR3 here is CASSYPDYPQETQYF. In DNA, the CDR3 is TGTGCCAGCAGTTACCCGGACTACCCTCAAGAGACCCAGTACTTC.

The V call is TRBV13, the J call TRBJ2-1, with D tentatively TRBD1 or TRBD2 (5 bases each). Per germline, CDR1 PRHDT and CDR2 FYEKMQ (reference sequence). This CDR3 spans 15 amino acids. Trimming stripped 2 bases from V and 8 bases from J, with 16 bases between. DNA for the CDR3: TGTGCCAGCAGCTTATGGGACGCTACTGTTGATGAGCAGTTCTTC. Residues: CASSLWDATVDEQFF.

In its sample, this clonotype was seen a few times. The CDR3 loop is CASSLAGGYSYEQYF. CDR3 nucleotides: TGTGCCAGCAGCTTAGCGGGCGGATACTCCTACGAGCAGTACTTC. This rearrangement joins TRBV7-6 to TRBJ2-7, with unresolved D. Between the trimmed V and J ends, which lost 0 bases and 0 bases, there was a span of 9 bases. Germline values: CDR1 SGHVS, CDR2 FNYEAQ. The CDR3 totals 15 residues.

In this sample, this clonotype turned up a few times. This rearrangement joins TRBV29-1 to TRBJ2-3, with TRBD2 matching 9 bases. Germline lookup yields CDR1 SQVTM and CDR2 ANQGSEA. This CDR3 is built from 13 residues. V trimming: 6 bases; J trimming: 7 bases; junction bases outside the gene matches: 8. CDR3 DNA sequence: TGCAGCGTGCGGGGACTAGCTATTAATACGCAGTATTTT. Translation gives CSVRGLAINTQYF.

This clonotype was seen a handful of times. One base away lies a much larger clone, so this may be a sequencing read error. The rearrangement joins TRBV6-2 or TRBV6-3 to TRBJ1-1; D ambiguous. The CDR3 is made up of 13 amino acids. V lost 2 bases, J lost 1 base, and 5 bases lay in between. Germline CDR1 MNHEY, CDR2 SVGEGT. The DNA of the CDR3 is TGTGCCAGCAGTTACCCGGCGAACACTGAAGCTTTCTTT. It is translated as CASSYPANTEAFF.

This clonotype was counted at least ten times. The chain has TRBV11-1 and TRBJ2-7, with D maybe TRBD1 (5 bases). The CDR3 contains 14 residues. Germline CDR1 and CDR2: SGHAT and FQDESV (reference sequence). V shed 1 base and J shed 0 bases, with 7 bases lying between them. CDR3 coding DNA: TGTGCCAGCAGCTTAGTAGGGGACTCCTACGAGCAGTACTTC. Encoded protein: CASSLVGDSYEQYF.

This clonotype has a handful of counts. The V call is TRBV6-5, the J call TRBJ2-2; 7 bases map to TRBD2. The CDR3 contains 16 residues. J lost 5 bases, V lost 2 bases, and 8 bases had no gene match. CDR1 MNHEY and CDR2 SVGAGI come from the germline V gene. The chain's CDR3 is CASSYSGGGSTGELFF. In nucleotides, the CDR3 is TGTGCCAGCAGTTACAGTGGCGGGGGATCGACCGGGGAGCTGTTTTTT.

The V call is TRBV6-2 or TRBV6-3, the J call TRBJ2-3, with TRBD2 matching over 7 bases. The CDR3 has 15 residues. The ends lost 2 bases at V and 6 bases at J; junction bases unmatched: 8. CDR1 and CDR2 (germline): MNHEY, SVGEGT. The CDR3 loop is CASSYGGLVGDTQYF. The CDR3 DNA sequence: TGTGCCAGCAGTTACGGCGGACTAGTCGGGGATACGCAGTATTTT.

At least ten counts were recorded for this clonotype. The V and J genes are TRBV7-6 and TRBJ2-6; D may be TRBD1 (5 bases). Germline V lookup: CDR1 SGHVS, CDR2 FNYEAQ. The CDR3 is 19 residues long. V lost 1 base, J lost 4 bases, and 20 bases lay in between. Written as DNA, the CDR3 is TGTGCCAGCAGCTTAGTAGGGGCCTCAGTTAGGGCCGGGGCCAACGTCCTGACTTTC. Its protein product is CASSLVGASVRAGANVLTF.